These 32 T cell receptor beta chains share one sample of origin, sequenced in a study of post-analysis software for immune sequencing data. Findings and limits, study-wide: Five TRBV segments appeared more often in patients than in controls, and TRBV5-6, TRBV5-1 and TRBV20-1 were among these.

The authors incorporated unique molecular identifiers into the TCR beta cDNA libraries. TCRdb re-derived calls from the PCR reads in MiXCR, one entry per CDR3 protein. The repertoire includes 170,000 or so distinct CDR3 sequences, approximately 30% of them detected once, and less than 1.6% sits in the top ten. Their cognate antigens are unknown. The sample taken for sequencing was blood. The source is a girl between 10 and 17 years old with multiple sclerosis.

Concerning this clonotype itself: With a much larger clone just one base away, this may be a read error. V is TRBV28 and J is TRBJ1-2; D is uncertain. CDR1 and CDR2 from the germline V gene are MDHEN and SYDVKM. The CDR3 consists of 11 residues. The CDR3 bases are TGTGCCAGCAGTTATCCCTATAGCTACACCTTC. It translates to CASSYPYSYTF.

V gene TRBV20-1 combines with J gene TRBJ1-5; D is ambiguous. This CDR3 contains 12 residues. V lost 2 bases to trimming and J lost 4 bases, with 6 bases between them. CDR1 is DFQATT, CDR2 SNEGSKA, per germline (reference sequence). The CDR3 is CSARIRNQPQHF. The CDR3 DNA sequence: TGCAGTGCTAGAATCCGGAATCAGCCCCAGCATTTT.

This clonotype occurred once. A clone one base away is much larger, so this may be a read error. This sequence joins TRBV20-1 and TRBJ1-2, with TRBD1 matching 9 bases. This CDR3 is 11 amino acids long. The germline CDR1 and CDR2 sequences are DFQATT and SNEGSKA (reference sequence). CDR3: CRAETGGTYTF. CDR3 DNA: TGCAGGGCTGAGACAGGGGGAACCTACACCTTC.

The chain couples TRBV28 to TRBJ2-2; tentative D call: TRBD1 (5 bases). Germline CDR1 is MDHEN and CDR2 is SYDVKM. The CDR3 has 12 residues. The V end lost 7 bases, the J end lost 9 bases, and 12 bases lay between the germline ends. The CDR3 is CASKGPARELFF. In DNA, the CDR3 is TGTGCCAGCAAGGGGCCGGCGAGGGAGCTGTTTTTT.

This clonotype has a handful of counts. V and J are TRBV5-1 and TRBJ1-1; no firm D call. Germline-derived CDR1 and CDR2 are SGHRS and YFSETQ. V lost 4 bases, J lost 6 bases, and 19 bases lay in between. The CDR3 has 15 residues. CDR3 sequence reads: CASSPGWDLRSEAFF. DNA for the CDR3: TGCGCCAGCAGCCCGGGGTGGGATTTAAGATCTGAAGCTTTCTTT.

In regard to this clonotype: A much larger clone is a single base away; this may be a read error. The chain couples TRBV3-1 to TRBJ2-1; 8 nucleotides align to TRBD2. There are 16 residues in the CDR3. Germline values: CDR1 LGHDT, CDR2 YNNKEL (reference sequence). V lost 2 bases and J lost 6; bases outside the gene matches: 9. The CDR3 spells CASSQMTSARPNEQFF. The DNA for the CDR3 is TGTGCCAGCAGCCAAATGACTAGCGCGAGGCCCAATGAGCAGTTCTTC.

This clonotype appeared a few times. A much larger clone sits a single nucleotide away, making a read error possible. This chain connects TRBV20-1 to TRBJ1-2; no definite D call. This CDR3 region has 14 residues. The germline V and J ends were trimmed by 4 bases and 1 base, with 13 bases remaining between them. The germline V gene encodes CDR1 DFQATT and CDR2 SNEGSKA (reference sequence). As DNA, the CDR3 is TGCAGTGCTAAAAAAGGCTATGGTAACTATGGCTACACCTTC. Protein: CSAKKGYGNYGYTF.

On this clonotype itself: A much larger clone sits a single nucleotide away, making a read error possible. The CDR3 region has the DNA TGTGCCGGCAGTTTACTCGGGAACGAGCAGTACTTC. Translation gives CAGSLLGNEQYF. J is TRBJ2-4 and V is TRBV27, with D maybe TRBD2 (5 bases). The better agreement between TRBJ2-7 and the DNA end casts doubt on the J call. Germline V gene lookup returns CDR1 MNHEY and CDR2 SMNVEV (reference sequence). The CDR3 has 12 residues.

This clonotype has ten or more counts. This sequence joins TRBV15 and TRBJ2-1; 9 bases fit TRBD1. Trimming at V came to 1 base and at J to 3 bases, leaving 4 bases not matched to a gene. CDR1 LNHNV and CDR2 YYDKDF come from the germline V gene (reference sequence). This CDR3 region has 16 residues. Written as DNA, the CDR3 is TGTGCCACCAGCAGAGTAGGGGACAGGGACTACAATGAGCAGTTCTTC. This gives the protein CATSRVGDRDYNEQFF. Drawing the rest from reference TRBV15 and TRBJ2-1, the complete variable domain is DAMVIQNPRYQVTQFGKPVTLSCSQTLNHNVMYWYQQKSSQAPKLLFHYYDKDFNNEADTPDNFQSRRPNTSFCFLDIRSPGLGDTAMYLCATSRVGDRDYNEQFFGPGTRLTVL.

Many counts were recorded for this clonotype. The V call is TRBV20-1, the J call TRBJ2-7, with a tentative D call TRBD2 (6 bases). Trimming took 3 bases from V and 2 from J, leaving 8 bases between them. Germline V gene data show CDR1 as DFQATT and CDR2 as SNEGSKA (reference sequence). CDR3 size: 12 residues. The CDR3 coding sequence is TGCAGTGCTAGTACTAGCCCCTACGAGCAGTACTTC. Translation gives CSASTSPYEQYF.

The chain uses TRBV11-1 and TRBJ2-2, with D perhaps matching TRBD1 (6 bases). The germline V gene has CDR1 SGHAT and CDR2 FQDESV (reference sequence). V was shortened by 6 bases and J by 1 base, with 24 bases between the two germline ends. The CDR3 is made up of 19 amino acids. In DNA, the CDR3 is TGTGCCAGCAGGGAAAGGACAGAGGGCCGGACCCAGAACACCGGGGAGCTGTTTTTT. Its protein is CASRERTEGRTQNTGELFF.

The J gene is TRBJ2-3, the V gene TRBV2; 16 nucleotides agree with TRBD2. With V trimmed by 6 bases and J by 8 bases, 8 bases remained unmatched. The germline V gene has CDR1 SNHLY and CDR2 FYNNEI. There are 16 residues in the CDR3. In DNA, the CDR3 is TGTGCCAGCAGCGGAGGGACTAGCGGGAGGGCCAGTACGCAGTATTTT. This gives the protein CASSGGTSGRASTQYF.

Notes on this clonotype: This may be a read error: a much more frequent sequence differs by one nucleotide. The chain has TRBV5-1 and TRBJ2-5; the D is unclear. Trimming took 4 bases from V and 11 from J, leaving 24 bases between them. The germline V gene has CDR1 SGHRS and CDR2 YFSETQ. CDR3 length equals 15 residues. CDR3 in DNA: TGCGCCAGCAGCCCAGGTGGGGTCGGGTCCTACGGGCAGTACTTC. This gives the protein CASSPGGVGSYGQYF.

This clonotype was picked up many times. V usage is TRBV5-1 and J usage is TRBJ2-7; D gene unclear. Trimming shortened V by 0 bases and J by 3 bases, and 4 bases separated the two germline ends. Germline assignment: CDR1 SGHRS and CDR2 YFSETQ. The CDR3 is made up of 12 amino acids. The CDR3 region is CASSLDIYEQYF. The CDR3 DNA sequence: TGCGCCAGCAGCTTGGACATCTACGAGCAGTACTTC.

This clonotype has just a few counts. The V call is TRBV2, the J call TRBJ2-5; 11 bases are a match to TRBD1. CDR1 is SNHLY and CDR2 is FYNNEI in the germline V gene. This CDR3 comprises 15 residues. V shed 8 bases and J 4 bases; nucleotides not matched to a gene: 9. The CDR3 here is CASGGQGASSETQYF. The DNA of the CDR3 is TGTGCCAGCGGAGGACAGGGGGCGTCATCAGAGACCCAGTACTTC.

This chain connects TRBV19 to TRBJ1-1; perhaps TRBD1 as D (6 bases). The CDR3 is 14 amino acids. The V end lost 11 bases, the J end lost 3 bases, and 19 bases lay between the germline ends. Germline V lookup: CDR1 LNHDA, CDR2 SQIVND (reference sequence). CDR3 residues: CASLGGARDTEAFF. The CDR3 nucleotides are TGTGCCTCTCTAGGGGGGGCGCGGGACACTGAAGCTTTCTTT.

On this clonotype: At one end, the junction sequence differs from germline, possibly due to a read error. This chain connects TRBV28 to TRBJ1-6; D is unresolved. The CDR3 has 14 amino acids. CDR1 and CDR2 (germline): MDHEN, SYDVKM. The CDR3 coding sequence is TGTGCCAGCAGTCCTCCGGACCTCTTTTCACCCCACCACTTT. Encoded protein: CASSPPDLFSPHHF.

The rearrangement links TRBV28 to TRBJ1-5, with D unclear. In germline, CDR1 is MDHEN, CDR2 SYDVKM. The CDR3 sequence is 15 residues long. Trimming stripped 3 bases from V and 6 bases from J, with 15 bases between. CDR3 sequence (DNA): TGTGCCAGCAGTTTCGCTCGGGTTAATAGTCAGCCCCAGCATTTT. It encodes CASSFARVNSQPQHF.

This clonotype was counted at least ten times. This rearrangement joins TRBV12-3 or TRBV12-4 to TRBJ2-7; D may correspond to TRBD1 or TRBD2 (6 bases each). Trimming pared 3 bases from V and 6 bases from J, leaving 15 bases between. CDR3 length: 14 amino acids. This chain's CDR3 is CASSLVRGLVEQYF. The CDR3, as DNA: TGTGCCAGCAGTTTGGTCCGGGGGCTGGTCGAGCAGTACTTC.

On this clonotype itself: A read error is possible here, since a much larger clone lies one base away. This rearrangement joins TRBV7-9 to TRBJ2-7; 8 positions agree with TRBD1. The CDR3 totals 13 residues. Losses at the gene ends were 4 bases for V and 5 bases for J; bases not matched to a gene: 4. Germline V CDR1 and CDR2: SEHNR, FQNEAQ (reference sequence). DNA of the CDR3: TGTGCCAGCAGCTCCGGACAGGGCAACGAGCAGTACTTC. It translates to CASSSGQGNEQYF.

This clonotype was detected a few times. As DNA, the CDR3 is TGTGCCACCAGCAGAGATCCGGTCCCCGGTAGCTCTGAAGCTTTCTTT. Its protein product is CATSRDPVPGSSEAFF. V usage is TRBV15 and J usage is TRBJ1-1; no reliable D call. Trimming removed 0 bases at V and 6 bases at J, with 17 bases between. The CDR3 has 16 amino acids. Germline CDR1 LNHNV, CDR2 YYDKDF (reference sequence).

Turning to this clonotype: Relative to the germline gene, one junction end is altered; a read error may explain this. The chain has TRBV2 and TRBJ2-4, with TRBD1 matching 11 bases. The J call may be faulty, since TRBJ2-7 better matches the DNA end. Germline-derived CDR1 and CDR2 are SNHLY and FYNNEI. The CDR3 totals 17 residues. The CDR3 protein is CACSGGQGVNFGYEQYF. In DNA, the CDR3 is TGTGCCTGCAGTGGGGGACAGGGGGTTAACTTCGGCTACGAGCAGTACTTC.

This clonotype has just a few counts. The CDR3 loop reads CASSSPRTGKNTGELFF. The DNA for the CDR3 is TGTGCCAGCAGCTCCCCCCGGACGGGAAAGAACACCGGGGAGCTGTTTTTT. This chain connects TRBV7-6 to TRBJ2-2; possibly TRBD2 for D (5 bases). CDR1 is SGHVS, CDR2 FNYEAQ, per germline. The CDR3 sequence is 17 residues long. The V end was cut by 4 bases, the J end by 1 base, with 16 bases between. Drawing the rest from reference TRBV7-6 and TRBJ2-2, the complete variable domain is GAGVSQSPRYKVTKRGQDVALRCDPISGHVSLYWYRQALGQGPEFLTYFNYEAQQDKSGLPNDRFSAERPEGSISTLTIQRTEQRDSAMYRCASSSPRTGKNTGELFFGEGSRLTVL.

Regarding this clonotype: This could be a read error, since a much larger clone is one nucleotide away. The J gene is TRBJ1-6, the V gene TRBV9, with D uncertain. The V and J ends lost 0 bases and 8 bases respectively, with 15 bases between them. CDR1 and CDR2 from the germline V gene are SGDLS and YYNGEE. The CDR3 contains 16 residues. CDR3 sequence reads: CASSVARGRGDSPLHF. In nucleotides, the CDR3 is TGTGCCAGCAGCGTAGCTCGGGGTCGGGGAGATTCACCCCTCCACTTT.

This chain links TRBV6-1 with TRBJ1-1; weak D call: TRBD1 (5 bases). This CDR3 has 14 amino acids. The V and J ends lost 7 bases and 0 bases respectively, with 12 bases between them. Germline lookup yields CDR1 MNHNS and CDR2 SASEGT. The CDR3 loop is CASNDRALNTEAFF. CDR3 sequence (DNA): TGTGCCAGCAATGACAGAGCCTTGAACACTGAAGCTTTCTTT.

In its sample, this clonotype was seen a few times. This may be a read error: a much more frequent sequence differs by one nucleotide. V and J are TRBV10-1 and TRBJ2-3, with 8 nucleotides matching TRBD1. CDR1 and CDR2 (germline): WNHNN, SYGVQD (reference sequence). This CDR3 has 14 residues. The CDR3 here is CANSPDRGTDTQYF. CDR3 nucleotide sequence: TGCGCCAACAGTCCCGACAGGGGAACAGATACGCAGTATTTT.

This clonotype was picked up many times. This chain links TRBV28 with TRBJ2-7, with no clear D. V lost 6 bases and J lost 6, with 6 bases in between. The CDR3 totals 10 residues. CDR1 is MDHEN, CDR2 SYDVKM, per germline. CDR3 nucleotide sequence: TGTGCCAGCAGGTCAGGCGAGCAGTACTTC. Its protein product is CASRSGEQYF.

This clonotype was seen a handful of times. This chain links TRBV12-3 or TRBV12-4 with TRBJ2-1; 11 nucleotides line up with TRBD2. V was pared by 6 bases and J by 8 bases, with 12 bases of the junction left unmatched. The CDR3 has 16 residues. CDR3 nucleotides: TGTGCCAGCAGGGCACTACTAGCGGGAGTTTCGGATGAGCAGTTCTTC. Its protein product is CASRALLAGVSDEQFF.

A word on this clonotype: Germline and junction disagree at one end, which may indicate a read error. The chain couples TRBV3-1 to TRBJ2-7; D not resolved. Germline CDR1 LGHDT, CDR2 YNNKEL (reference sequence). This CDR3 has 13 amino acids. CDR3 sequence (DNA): TGTGCCAGCAGCCCTGGGTCTTACAATGAGCGGTACTTC. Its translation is CASSPGSYNERYF.

Written as DNA, the CDR3 is TGTGCCAGCAGTGTTCTAGCGGCCAAAGAGACCCAGTACTTC. Protein sequence: CASSVLAAKETQYF. The genes are TRBV27 and TRBJ2-5; 7 bases match TRBD2. This CDR3 comprises 14 residues. The junction had 6 bases not matched to a gene; V was cut back by 5 bases and J by 3 bases. Germline assignment: CDR1 MNHEY and CDR2 SMNVEV (reference sequence).

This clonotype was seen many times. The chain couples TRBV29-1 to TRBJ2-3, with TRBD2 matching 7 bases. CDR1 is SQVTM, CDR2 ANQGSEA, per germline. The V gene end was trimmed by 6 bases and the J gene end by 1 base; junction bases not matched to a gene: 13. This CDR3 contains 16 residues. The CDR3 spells CSVHGVAGIGTDTQYF. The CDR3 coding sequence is TGCAGCGTCCATGGGGTAGCGGGTATCGGCACAGATACGCAGTATTTT.

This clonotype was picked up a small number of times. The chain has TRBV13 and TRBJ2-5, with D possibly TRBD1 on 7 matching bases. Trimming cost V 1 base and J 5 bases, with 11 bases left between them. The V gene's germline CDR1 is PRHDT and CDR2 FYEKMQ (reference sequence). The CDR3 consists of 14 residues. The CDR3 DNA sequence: TGTGCCAGCAGCTTAGAGGGGGCGGGGGAGACCCAGTACTTC. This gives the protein CASSLEGAGETQYF.